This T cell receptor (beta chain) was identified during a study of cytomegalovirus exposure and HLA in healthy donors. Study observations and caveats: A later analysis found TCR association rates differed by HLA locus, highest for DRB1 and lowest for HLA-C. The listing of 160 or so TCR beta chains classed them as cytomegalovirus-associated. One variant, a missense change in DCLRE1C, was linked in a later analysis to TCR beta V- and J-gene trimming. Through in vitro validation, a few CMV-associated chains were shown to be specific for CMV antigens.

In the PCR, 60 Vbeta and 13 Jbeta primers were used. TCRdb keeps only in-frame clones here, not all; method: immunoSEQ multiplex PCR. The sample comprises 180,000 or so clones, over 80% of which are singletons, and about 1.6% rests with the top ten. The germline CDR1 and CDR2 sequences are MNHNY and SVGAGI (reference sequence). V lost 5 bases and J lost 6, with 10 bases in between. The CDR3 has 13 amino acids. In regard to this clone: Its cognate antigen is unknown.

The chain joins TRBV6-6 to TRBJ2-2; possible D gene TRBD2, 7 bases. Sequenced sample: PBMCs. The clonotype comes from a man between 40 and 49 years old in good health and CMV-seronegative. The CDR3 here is CASSPGGPGELFF. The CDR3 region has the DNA TGTGCCAGCAGTCCCGGGGGGCCCGGGGAGCTGTTTTTT.